A selection of T cell receptor beta chains follows, all from one sample in a study of cytomegalovirus exposure and HLA in healthy donors. Here immunoSEQ multiplex PCR was the method, and the copy in TCRdb shows in-frame clones only, minus some. The table includes around 110,000 clones, 60% to 80% detected once. Input material: PBMCs. The receptors were gathered from a boy younger than 18 in good health and CMV-seronegative. Both conserved end residues are part of each CDR3. D genes are given only for firm matches. Size tells how often a clone was seen (once, few, many) or the class of an expanded clone, and some rows leave it out.

size,J,V,D,DNA,CDR3
.,TRBJ2-1,TRBV28,TRBD2,TGTGCCAGCAGCAAACTAGCGGCTAACCCCTACGGGTACAATGAGCAGTTCTTC,CASSKLAANPYGYNEQFF
once,TRBJ2-1,TRBV5-4,.,TGTGCCAGCAGCTTGGCCAGGGGCGCCTACAATGAGCAGTTCTTC,CASSLARGAYNEQFF
.,TRBJ1-4,TRBV9,.,TGTGCCAGCAGCGTAGTCGGAGCAACTAATGAAAAACTGTTTTTT,CASSVVGATNEKLFF
.,TRBJ2-7,TRBV28,TRBD2,TGTGCCAGCAGTGCCTGGGCGGGGGGAAAGGGCGAGCAGTACTTC,CASSAWAGGKGEQYF
few,TRBJ1-1,TRBV27,.,TGTGCCAGCAGTTTAGGAGGGGTCATGAACACTGAAGCTTTCTTT,CASSLGGVMNTEAFF
.,TRBJ1-1,TRBV5-1,.,TGCGCCAGCAGCTCGCCTCCGGGGGGTCCTACTGAAGCTTTCTTT,CASSSPPGGPTEAFF
.,TRBJ1-5,TRBV27,.,TGTGCCAGCAGTTTCGACATCAATCAGCCCCAGCATTTT,CASSFDINQPQHF
.,TRBJ2-7,TRBV28,.,TGTGCCAGCAACTCAAAACAGGTGGAAGGGTACGAGCAGTACTTC,CASNSKQVEGYEQYF
.,TRBJ2-3,TRBV28,.,TGTGCCAGCCGAGGCGTCGTGGATACGCAGTATTTT,CASRGVVDTQYF
.,TRBJ1-1,TRBV28,TRBD1,TGTGCCAGCAGTTTCAGGGGGCTTTACACTGAAGCTTTCTTT,CASSFRGLYTEAFF
.,TRBJ2-1,TRBV19,.,TGTGCCAGTAGCGCCACTCAGGGGAATGAGCAGTTCTTC,CASSATQGNEQFF
.,TRBJ1-5,TRBV6-5,.,TGTGCCAGCCGGGCAGGGCTTAATCAGCCCCAGCATTTT,CASRAGLNQPQHF
.,TRBJ2-1,TRBV6-1,TRBD2,TGTGCCAGCAAACGGACTAGCGGGAGAACCAATGAGCAGTTCTTC,CASKRTSGRTNEQFF
.,TRBJ2-3,TRBV6-5,TRBD1,TGTGCCAGCAGTTACTCCGGGACAGGTTTATATTTT,CASSYSGTGLYF
few,TRBJ1-1,TRBV30,.,TGTGCCTGGAGTTCACAGGGTGACACTGAAGCTTTCTTT,CAWSSQGDTEAFF
.,TRBJ2-7,TRBV6-6,.,TGTGCCAGCAGTTACTCCCGGGACTTCGTTTCGGGCGAGCAGTACTTC,CASSYSRDFVSGEQYF
once,TRBJ2-1,TRBV5-1,.,TGCGCCAGCAGTAACAGGGACCCAGCCTGGAATGAGCAGTTCTTC,CASSNRDPAWNEQFF
.,TRBJ1-5,TRBV19,.,TGTGCCAGTAGTGTCCAGGGGAATGGCAATCAGCCCCAGCATTTT,CASSVQGNGNQPQHF
.,TRBJ2-1,TRBV2,TRBD2,TGTGCCAGCAGTGAAGAAGTAGAACTAGCGGGAGGATACAATGAGCAGTTCTTC,CASSEEVELAGGYNEQFF
.,TRBJ2-7,TRBV28,TRBD1,TGTGCCAGCAGACACAGGGGAGTCTACGAGCAGTACTTC,CASRHRGVYEQYF
.,TRBJ1-2,TRBV7-2,.,TGTGCCAGCAGCTTAGGAGCCCTACGGGAGGGCCGGGGCTACACCTTC,CASSLGALREGRGYTF
.,TRBJ2-2,TRBV7-9,TRBD2,TGTGCCAGCAGCACCCCTAAGGGCGGGGGCACCGGGGAGCTGTTTTTT,CASSTPKGGGTGELFF
.,TRBJ2-5,TRBV4-1,TRBD2,TGCGCCAGCAGCCAACTCGGACTAGCGGAAGAGACCCAGTACTTC,CASSQLGLAEETQYF
.,TRBJ1-4,TRBV28,.,TGTGCCACCCATAATGAAAAACTGTTTTTT,CATHNEKLFF
.,TRBJ1-3,TRBV6-5,.,TGTGCCAGCAGTTACTCGATCGGGGGAGGAAACACCATATATTTT,CASSYSIGGGNTIYF